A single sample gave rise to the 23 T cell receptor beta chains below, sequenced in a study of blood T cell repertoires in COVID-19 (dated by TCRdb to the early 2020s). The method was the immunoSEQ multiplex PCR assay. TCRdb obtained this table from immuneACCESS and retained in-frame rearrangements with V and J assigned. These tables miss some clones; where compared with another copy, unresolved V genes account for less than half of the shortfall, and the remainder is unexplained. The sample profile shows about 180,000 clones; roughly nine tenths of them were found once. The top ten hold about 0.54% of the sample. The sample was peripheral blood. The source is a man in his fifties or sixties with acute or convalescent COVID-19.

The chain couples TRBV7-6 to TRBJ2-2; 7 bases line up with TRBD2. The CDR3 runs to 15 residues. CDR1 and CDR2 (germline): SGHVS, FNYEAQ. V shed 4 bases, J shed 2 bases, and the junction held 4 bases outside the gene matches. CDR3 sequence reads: CASSWDYPNTGELFF. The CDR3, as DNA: TGTGCCAGCAGCTGGGACTATCCTAACACCGGGGAGCTGTTTTTT.

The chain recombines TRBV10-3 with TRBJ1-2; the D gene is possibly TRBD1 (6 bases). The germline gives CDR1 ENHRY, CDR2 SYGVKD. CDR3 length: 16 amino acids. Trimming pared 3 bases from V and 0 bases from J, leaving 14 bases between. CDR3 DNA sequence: TGTGCCATCAGTGATTCTACAGGGAAAACTAACTATGGCTACACCTTC. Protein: CAISDSTGKTNYGYTF.

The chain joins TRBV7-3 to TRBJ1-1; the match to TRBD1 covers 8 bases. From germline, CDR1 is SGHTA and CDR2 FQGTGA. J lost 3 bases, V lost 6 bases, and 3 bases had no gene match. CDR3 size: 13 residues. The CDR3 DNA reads TGTGCCAGCAGGGGACAGGCTGACACTGAAGCTTTCTTT. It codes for CASRGQADTEAFF.

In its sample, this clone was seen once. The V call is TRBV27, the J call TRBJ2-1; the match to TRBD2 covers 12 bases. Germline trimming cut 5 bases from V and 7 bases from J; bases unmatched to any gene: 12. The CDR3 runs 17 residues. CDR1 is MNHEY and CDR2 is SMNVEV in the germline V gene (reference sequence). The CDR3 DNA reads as TGTGCCAGCAGTGAGGGGCTAGCGGGGGGGTTTGAAAATGAGCAGTTCTTC. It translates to CASSEGLAGGFENEQFF.

The CDR3 loop is CASSLGGQSYEQYF. In DNA, the CDR3 is TGTGCCAGCAGCTTAGGGGGCCAGTCCTACGAGCAGTACTTC. This chain joins TRBV7-9 and TRBJ2-7; maybe TRBD1 (5 bases). This CDR3 has 14 residues. With 1 base removed from V and 1 base from J, the gap between germline ends came to 8 bases. Per the germline V gene, CDR1 is SEHNR and CDR2 is FQNEAQ (reference sequence).

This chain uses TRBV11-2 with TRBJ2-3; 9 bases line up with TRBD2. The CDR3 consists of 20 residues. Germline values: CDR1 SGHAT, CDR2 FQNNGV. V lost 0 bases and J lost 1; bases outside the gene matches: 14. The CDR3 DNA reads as TGTGCCAGCAGCTTAGAGGGCCTCTTTGCGGGAGGGCGAGGCACAGATACGCAGTATTTT. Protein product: CASSLEGLFAGGRGTDTQYF.

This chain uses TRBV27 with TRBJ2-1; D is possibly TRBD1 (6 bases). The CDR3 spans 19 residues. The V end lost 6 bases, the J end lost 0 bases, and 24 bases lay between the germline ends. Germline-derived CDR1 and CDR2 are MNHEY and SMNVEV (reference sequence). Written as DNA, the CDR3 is TGTGCCAGCAGGAGGGGGAGAGGGTCCGCCCCGACCTCCTACAATGAGCAGTTCTTC. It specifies CASRRGRGSAPTSYNEQFF.

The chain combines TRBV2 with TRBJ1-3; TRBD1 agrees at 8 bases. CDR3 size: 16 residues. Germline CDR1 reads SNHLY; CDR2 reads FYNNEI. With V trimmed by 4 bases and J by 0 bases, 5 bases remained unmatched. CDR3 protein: CASSVGTGTSGNTIYF. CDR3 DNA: TGTGCCAGCAGTGTAGGGACAGGCACCTCTGGAAACACCATATATTTT.

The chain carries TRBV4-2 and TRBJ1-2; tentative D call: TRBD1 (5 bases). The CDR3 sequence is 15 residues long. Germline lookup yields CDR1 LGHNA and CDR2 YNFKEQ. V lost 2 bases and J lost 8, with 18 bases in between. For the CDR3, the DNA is TGTGCCAGCAGCCAACTACGACGGGGGGTAGAGGGCTACACCTTC. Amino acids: CASSQLRRGVEGYTF.

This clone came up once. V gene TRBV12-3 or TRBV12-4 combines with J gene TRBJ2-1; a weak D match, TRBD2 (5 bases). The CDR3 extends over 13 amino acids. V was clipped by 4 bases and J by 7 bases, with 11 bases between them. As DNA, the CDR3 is TGTGCCAGCAGTTCCCGGCGGGCGAATGAGCAGTTCTTC. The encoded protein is CASSSRRANEQFF.

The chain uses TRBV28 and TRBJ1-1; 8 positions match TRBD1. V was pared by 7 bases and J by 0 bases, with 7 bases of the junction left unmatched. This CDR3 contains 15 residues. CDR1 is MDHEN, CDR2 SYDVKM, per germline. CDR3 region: CASTLTGAMNTEAFF. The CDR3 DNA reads TGTGCCAGCACCTTGACAGGGGCAATGAACACTGAAGCTTTCTTT.

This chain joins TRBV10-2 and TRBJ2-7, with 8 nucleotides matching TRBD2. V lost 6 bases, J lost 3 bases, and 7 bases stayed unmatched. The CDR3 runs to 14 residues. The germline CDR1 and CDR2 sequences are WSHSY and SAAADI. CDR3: CASRVAGTHYEQYF. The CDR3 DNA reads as TGCGCCAGCAGAGTAGCGGGAACACACTACGAGCAGTACTTC.

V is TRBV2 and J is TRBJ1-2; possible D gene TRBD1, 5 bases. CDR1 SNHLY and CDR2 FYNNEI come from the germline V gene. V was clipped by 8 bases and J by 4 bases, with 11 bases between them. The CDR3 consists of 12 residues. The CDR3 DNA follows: TGTGCCAGCTCTAAGGACATCTATGGCTACACCTTC. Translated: CASSKDIYGYTF.

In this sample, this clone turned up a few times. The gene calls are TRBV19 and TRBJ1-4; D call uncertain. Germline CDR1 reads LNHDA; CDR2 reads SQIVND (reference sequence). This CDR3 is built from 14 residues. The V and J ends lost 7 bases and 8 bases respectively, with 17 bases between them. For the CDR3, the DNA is TGTGCCAGTAAAGACTCGCGGATGCGGGAAAAACTGTTTTTT. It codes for CASKDSRMREKLFF.

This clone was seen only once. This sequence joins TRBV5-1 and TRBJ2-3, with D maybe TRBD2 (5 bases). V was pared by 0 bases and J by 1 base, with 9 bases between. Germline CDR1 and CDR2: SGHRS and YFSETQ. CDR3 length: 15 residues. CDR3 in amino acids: CASSLGVGGTDTQYF. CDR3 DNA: TGCGCCAGCAGCTTGGGTGTGGGAGGCACAGATACGCAGTATTTT.

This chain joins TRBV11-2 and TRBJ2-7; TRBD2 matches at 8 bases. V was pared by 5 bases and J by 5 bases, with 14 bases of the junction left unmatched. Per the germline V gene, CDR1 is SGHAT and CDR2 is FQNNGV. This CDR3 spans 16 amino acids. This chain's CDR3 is CASSRGVGRAVNEQYF. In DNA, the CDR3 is TGTGCCAGCAGCAGAGGCGTCGGGAGGGCCGTGAACGAGCAGTACTTC.

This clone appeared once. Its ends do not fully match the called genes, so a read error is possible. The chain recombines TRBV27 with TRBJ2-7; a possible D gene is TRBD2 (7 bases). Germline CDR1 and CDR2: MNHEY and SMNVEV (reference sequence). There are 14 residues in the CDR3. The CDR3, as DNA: TGTGCCGGCAGTTTGGGGGGGCGTTTCTACGAGCAGTACTTC. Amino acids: CAGSLGGRFYEQYF.

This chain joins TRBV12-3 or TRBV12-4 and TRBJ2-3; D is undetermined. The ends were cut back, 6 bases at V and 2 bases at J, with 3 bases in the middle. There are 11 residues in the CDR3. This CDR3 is CASRYTDTQYF. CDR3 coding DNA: TGTGCCAGCAGATACACAGATACGCAGTATTTT.

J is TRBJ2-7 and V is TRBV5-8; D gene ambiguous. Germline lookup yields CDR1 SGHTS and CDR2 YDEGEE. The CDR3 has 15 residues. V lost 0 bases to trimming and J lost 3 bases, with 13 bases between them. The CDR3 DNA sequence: TGTGCCAGCAGCTTGGGGCAGCCGACTTACTACGAGCAGTACTTC. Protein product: CASSLGQPTYYEQYF.

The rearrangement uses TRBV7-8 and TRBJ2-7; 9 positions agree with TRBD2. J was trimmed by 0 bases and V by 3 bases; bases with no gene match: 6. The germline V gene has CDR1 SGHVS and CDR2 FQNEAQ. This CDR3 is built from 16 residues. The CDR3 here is CASSFYRTSVSYEQYF. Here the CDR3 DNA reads TGTGCCAGCAGCTTCTATCGGACTAGCGTCTCCTACGAGCAGTACTTC.

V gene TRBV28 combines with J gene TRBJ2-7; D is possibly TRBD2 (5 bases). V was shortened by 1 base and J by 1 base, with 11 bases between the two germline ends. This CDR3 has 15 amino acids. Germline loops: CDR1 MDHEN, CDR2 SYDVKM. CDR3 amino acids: CASSLSRSGSYEQYV. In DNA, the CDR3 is TGTGCCAGCAGTTTATCGCGGTCGGGGTCCTACGAGCAGTACGTC.

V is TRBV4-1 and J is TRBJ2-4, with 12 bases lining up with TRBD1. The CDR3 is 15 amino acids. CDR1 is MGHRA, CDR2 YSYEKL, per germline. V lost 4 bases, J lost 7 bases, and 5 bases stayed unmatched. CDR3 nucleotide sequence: TGCGCCAGCAGCCCACGGGACAGGGGGCCGAACATTCAGTACTTC. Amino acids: CASSPRDRGPNIQYF.

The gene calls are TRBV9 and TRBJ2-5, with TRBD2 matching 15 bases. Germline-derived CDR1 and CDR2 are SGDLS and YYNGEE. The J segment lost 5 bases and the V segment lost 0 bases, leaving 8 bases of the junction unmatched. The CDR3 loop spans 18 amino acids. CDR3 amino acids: CASSVGTSGGAGPETQYF. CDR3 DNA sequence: TGTGCCAGCAGCGTAGGGACTAGCGGGGGGGCCGGGCCTGAGACCCAGTACTTC.